A selection of T cell receptor beta chains follows, all from one sample in a study of radiotherapy plus CTLA-4 blockade in lung cancer. TCRdb's copy holds only in-frame clones and misses some; the assay was immunoSEQ multiplex PCR. This sample carries 30,000 to 45,000 clones, approximately 77% of them seen once, and the ten largest clones take approximately 11%. Source: peripheral blood, taken from a patient treated with radiotherapy plus ipilimumab. Receptors originate from a human donor with non-small cell lung cancer who had stable disease on radiotherapy plus ipilimumab. Each CDR3 is given with its conserved first and last residue. The order of the fields is V gene, J gene, clone size, CDR3 protein. Rows give clone size only sometimes, using once, few, many, or a class for an expanded clone.

V: TRBV18; J: TRBJ1-3; size: .; CDR3: CASSPGALSGNTIYF
V: TRBV7-9; J: TRBJ1-5; size: .; CDR3: CASSPAGDRVQPQHF
V: TRBV28; J: TRBJ1-6; size: .; CDR3: CASSLYYRGLRGSPLHF
V: TRBV30; J: TRBJ1-3; size: .; CDR3: CACSGLISGNTIYF
V: TRBV28; J: TRBJ1-2; size: .; CDR3: CASSGGGGVKSNYGYTF
V: TRBV6-6; J: TRBJ2-1; size: few; CDR3: CASRKGLAGDYNEQFF
V: TRBV5-1; J: TRBJ2-7; size: .; CDR3: CASSLVGTGINEQYF
V: TRBV10-3; J: TRBJ1-5; size: .; CDR3: CAISAHMSNQPQHF
V: TRBV19; J: TRBJ2-1; size: few; CDR3: CASTSGGRARGNEQFF
V: TRBV30; J: TRBJ1-1; size: few; CDR3: CAWTGWTEAFF
V: TRBV5-1; J: TRBJ2-5; size: .; CDR3: CASSLGAGPPETQYF
V: TRBV5-1; J: TRBJ2-1; size: .; CDR3: CASSLGGVAGTYNEQFF
V: TRBV12-5; J: TRBJ1-5; size: .; CDR3: CASGPGQGALQPQHF
V: TRBV27; J: TRBJ2-1; size: .; CDR3: CASRDRGDEQFF
V: TRBV30; J: TRBJ1-2; size: .; CDR3: CAWSVGIGQMKTNYGYTF
V: TRBV7-3; J: TRBJ1-2; size: .; CDR3: CASSPRQGAGYTF
V: TRBV7-2; J: TRBJ2-3; size: once; CDR3: CASSQRGGTQYF
V: TRBV30; J: TRBJ1-1; size: once; CDR3: CAWSSNPGQDTEAFF
V: TRBV7-6; J: TRBJ1-3; size: few; CDR3: CASSLAFEGGNTIYF
V: TRBV29-1; J: TRBJ1-1; size: .; CDR3: CSVGRGWNTEAFF
V: TRBV7-3; J: TRBJ2-1; size: .; CDR3: CASSQRGGYNEQFF
V: TRBV7-2; J: TRBJ2-7; size: few; CDR3: CASSPRPEVGQYF
V: TRBV6-6; J: TRBJ1-5; size: .; CDR3: CASSYVQVDQPQHF
V: TRBV7-9; J: TRBJ2-7; size: .; CDR3: CASSSDRDRESYEQYF
V: TRBV2; J: TRBJ2-6; size: once; CDR3: CASNRDRVAGANVLTF
V: TRBV5-1; J: TRBJ2-5; size: .; CDR3: CASSLGPQRGGKETQYF
V: TRBV27; J: TRBJ2-7; size: .; CDR3: CASSPHRRQSYEQYF
V: TRBV13; J: TRBJ2-5; size: .; CDR3: CASSFSQRGGQETQYF
V: TRBV6-5; J: TRBJ1-1; size: .; CDR3: CASSTGTGGTEAFF
V: TRBV7-8; J: TRBJ2-5; size: few; CDR3: CASSLDQGVLLIPQYF
V: TRBV10-3; J: TRBJ2-7; size: .; CDR3: CAISEGPRGPSSYEQYF
V: TRBV2; J: TRBJ2-5; size: .; CDR3: CATKRSTETQYF
V: TRBV5-8; J: TRBJ2-1; size: .; CDR3: CASSLDEGFSSYNEQFF
V: TRBV7-6; J: TRBJ1-1; size: .; CDR3: CASSLIPGRGINTEAFF
V: TRBV11-1; J: TRBJ2-1; size: .; CDR3: CASSQRLAGDNEQFF
V: TRBV6-1; J: TRBJ1-6; size: .; CDR3: CASSDRQGQNSPLHF
V: TRBV10-3; J: TRBJ1-2; size: .; CDR3: CANSGTGMNYGYTF
V: TRBV2; J: TRBJ2-1; size: .; CDR3: CASTRLSGGDYNEQFF
V: TRBV19; J: TRBJ2-1; size: .; CDR3: CASARGSSYNEQFF
V: TRBV25-1; J: TRBJ2-7; size: few; CDR3: CASSEFSGGEQYF
V: TRBV7-2; J: TRBJ2-1; size: .; CDR3: CASSLRSEQFF
V: TRBV7-2; J: TRBJ2-7; size: once; CDR3: CASSLAWQGAGEQYF